These T cell receptor beta chains were read from a single sample in a study of T cells after yellow fever vaccination. TCRdb itself ran the 5' RACE reads through MiXCR, one entry per CDR3 protein. Among roughly 310,000 distinct CDR3 sequences listed, around 4% were seen once. Source: PBMCs, taken on the day of the yellow fever booster vaccination. The receptors derive from a young man who received the YFV17D yellow fever vaccine. Both conserved end residues are part of each CDR3. The D gene is left open where the match is weak. Clone size, where shown, is once, few, many, or a class for clones that have expanded.

v_gene	d_gene	j_gene	abundance	CDR3aa	CDR3nt
TRBV30	TRBD1	TRBJ2-5	many	CAWSVQGAETQYF	TGTGCCTGGAGTGTACAGGGGGCTGAGACCCAGTACTTC
TRBV27	TRBD2	TRBJ2-3	-	CASRNLAGGLTDTQYF	TGTGCCAGCAGAAATCTAGCGGGGGGCCTCACAGATACGCAGTATTTT
TRBV20-1	TRBD2	TRBJ2-3	many	CSASGGGNLDTQYF	TGCAGTGCTAGTGGCGGGGGAAATTTGGATACGCAGTATTTT
TRBV9	-	TRBJ2-7	many	CASSVEGGGEQYF	TGTGCCAGCAGCGTAGAGGGGGGAGGGGAGCAGTACTTC
TRBV7-6	TRBD1	TRBJ1-1	few	CASSLAGQGRTEAFF	TGTGCCAGCAGCTTAGCGGGACAGGGAAGGACTGAAGCTTTCTTT
TRBV6-6	-	TRBJ2-1	many	CASSARVTGNRHNEQFF	TGTGCCAGCAGTGCCCGAGTAACAGGGAATAGACACAATGAGCAGTTCTTC
TRBV5-4	TRBD1	TRBJ1-2	many	CASSLNRGDYGYTF	TGTGCCAGCAGCCTAAACAGGGGGGACTATGGCTACACCTTC
TRBV5-6	-	TRBJ2-3	-	CASSFFGPNTDTQYF	TGTGCCAGCAGCTTTTTTGGGCCCAACACAGATACGCAGTATTTT
TRBV20-1	-	TRBJ2-3	many	CSPFIWDFSTDTQYF	TGCAGTCCCTTCATTTGGGACTTCAGCACAGATACGCAGTATTTT
TRBV24-1	-	TRBJ2-3	many	CATARDPSPDTQYF	TGTGCCACCGCTCGGGACCCTTCACCAGATACGCAGTATTTT
TRBV7-9	TRBD1	TRBJ1-2	-	CASSGPGQGRSNYGYTF	TGTGCCAGCAGCGGACCGGGACAGGGGCGCTCTAACTATGGCTACACCTTC
TRBV5-1	TRBD1	TRBJ1-5	many	CASRRGPNQPQHF	TGCGCCAGCAGAAGGGGGCCGAATCAGCCCCAGCATTTT
TRBV6-1	TRBD1	TRBJ2-3	few	CASSERKDRVTDTQYF	TGTGCCAGCAGTGAAAGGAAGGACAGGGTCACAGATACGCAGTATTTT
TRBV29-1	TRBD2	TRBJ2-3	few	CSVVGTSSSDTQYF	TGCAGCGTTGTGGGGACTAGTAGCTCCGATACGCAGTATTTT
TRBV7-9	-	TRBJ2-5	-	CASCKGEARAKETQYF	TGTGCCAGCTGCAAAGGCGAGGCGCGGGCTAAAGAGACCCAGTACTTC
TRBV6-5	-	TRBJ2-5	few	CASRLTNQETQYF	TGTGCCAGCAGACTGACAAACCAAGAGACCCAGTACTTC
TRBV7-8	TRBD2	TRBJ2-3	many	CASSHQRGGRETQYF	TGTGCCAGCAGCCATCAGCGGGGGGGGAGGGAGACGCAGTATTTT
TRBV27	TRBD1	TRBJ1-6	few	CASSSQGYNSPLHF	TGTGCCAGCAGTTCACAGGGGTATAATTCACCCCTCCACTTT
TRBV10-3	-	TRBJ2-3	-	CAISARSDTQYF	TGTGCCATCAGTGCTAGATCGGATACGCAGTATTTT
TRBV20-1	TRBD1	TRBJ2-7	many	CSARAGGGYEQYF	TGCAGTGCTAGAGCAGGGGGCGGCTACGAGCAGTACTTC
TRBV12-3/TRBV12-4	TRBD1	TRBJ1-5	few	CASSPDGTGNQPQHF	TGTGCCAGCAGTCCAGACGGGACAGGGAATCAGCCCCAGCATTTT
TRBV12-5	-	TRBJ2-5	-	CASGGPLGAETQYF	TGTGCTAGTGGTGGCCCGTTAGGGGCGGAGACCCAGTACTTC
TRBV5-5	TRBD2	TRBJ2-3	many	CASSWDSGSSTDTQYF	TGTGCCAGCAGCTGGGATAGCGGGAGCAGCACAGATACGCAGTATTTT
TRBV7-8	TRBD1	TRBJ1-1	many	CASNRQGAEAFF	TGTGCCAGCAACCGACAGGGGGCTGAAGCTTTCTTT
TRBV28	TRBD1	TRBJ1-5	few	CASSYRDRGRGNQPQHF	TGTGCCAGCAGTTACCGGGACAGGGGAAGGGGTAATCAGCCCCAGCATTTT
TRBV30	-	TRBJ2-7	many	CAWRPPGSYYEQYF	TGTGCCTGGAGACCCCCGGGGTCCTACTACGAGCAGTACTTC
TRBV15	-	TRBJ1-1	many	CATSSIISGFEAFF	TGTGCCACCAGCAGCATAATTTCAGGGTTTGAAGCTTTCTTT
TRBV7-2	TRBD2	TRBJ2-1	many	CASSQRTSGGFEQFF	TGTGCCAGCAGCCAAAGGACTAGCGGGGGGTTTGAGCAGTTCTTC
TRBV4-3	-	TRBJ1-5	many	CASSASSGQPQHF	TGCGCCAGCAGTGCCAGTTCTGGTCAGCCCCAGCATTTT
TRBV2	-	TRBJ2-7	few	CASTPFDGGYEQYF	TGTGCCAGCACACCTTTCGATGGGGGCTACGAGCAGTACTTC
TRBV4-1	-	TRBJ2-1	few	CASSQDRRRGAYNEQFF	TGCGCCAGCAGCCAAGATAGGAGAAGGGGCGCCTACAATGAGCAGTTCTTC